Below, one T cell receptor beta chain is given with its context. Its antigen remains unknown. The data derive from a study of T cells in Graves' hyperthyroidism and ophthalmopathy. This CDR3 has 15 amino acids. The V end lost 2 bases, the J end lost 1 base, and 11 bases lay between the germline ends. Germline V gives CDR1 ENHRY, CDR2 SYGVKD. RNA transcripts were the template for amplifying TCR beta CDR3 regions. The HTBI primer set was used in a first-round RT-PCR of the TCR CDR3. TCRdb processed the multiplex PCR reads anew with MiXCR; each CDR3 protein has one entry. The sample yields approximately 700,000 distinct CDR3 sequences, 45% seen once. On the basis of clinical symptoms, serum thyroxine and TRAb, thyroid ultrasound and orbital computed tomography, diagnoses were made. Regarding the study as a whole: Most thyroid clonotypes expanded above 0.001 appeared in blood too. Ophthalmopathy, which appeared later, was predicted by the model a median 6.5 months before onset.

This receptor was taken from an adult man with Graves' disease, either hyperthyroidism or ophthalmopathy (not recorded which). Sequencing used peripheral blood or thyroid tissue (not recorded which). The chain has TRBV10-3 and TRBJ1-2; TRBD1 might be the D (6 bases). The DNA for the CDR3 is TGTGCCATCAGTGAGGGAAGGGGGGATAACTATGGCTACACCTTC. Its translation is CAISEGRGDNYGYTF.